This T cell receptor (beta chain) was captured by sequencing in a study of CD8+ T cells in alopecia areata. Study-level background: The study gave treated patients oral tofacitinib at 5 to 10 mg twice daily. Study-wide points: A large proportion of expanded lesional clones were detected persisting in scalp and blood during tofacitinib. Because one nonresponder was included, the link of baseline CD8+ expansion to response is considered uncertain.

It was cDNA, reverse transcribed from extracted RNA, that served as the sequencing template. Some clones are missing from TCRdb's copy, which holds only in-frame ones; the method was immunoSEQ multiplex PCR. The sample yields 95,000 to 100,000 clones, about 58% seen once. The treatment here: oral pan-JAK inhibitor, 5-10 mg twice daily. Those with alopecia areata gave lesional scalp punch biopsies and peripheral blood. About this clone: Its antigen is not known.

Looked up from germline, CDR1 is MDHEN and CDR2 is SYDVKM. This CDR3 is 15 amino acids long. The J segment lost 3 bases and the V segment lost 5 bases, leaving 6 bases of the junction unmatched. The source of this sequence is a human donor with alopecia areata. The chain combines TRBV28 with TRBJ2-2; 7 bases are shared with TRBD1. This sample comprised CD8+ T cells sorted from blood, obtained at week 4, from a patient treated with tofacitinib. CDR3 coding DNA: TGTGCCAGCAGTCTCCCACAGGGGTACACCGGGGAGCTGTTTTTT. This codes for CASSLPQGYTGELFF.